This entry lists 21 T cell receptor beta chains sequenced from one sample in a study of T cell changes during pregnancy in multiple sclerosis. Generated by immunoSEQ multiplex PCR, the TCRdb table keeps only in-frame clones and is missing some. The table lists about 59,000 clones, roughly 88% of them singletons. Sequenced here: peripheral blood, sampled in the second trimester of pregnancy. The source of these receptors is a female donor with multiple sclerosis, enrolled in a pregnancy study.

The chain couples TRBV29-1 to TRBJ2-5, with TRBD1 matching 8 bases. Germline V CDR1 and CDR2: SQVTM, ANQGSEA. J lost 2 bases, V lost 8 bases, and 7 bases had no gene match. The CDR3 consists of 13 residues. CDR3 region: CSFRGTGQETQYF. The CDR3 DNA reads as TGCAGCTTCCGCGGGACAGGACAAGAGACCCAGTACTTC.

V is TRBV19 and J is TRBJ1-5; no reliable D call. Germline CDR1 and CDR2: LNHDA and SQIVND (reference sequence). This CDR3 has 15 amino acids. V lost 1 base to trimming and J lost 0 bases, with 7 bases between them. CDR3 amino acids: CASSIVAYSNQPQHF. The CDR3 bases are TGTGCCAGTAGTATAGTCGCGTATAGCAATCAGCCCCAGCATTTT.

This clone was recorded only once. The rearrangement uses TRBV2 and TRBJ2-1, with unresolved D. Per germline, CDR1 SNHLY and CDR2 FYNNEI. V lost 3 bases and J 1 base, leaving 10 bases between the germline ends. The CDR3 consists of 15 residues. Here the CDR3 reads CASSETYGSYNEQFF. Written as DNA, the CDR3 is TGTGCCAGCAGTGAGACTTACGGGTCCTACAATGAGCAGTTCTTC.

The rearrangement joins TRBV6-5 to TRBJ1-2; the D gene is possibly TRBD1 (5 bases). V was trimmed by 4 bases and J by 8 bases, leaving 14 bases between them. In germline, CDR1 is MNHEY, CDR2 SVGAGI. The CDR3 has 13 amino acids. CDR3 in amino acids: CASSSQVLDGYTF. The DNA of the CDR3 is TGTGCCAGCAGTTCACAGGTTCTGGACGGCTACACCTTC.

The CDR3 DNA follows: TGTGCCAGCAGCTTAAGCAGGGGGTTTTACAATGAGCAGTTCTTC. This gives the protein CASSLSRGFYNEQFF. The chain is built from TRBV7-3 and TRBJ2-1; 7 positions match TRBD1. The CDR3 extends over 15 amino acids. Germline V gives CDR1 SGHTA, CDR2 FQGTGA. The J segment lost 4 bases and the V segment lost 1 base, leaving 4 bases of the junction unmatched.

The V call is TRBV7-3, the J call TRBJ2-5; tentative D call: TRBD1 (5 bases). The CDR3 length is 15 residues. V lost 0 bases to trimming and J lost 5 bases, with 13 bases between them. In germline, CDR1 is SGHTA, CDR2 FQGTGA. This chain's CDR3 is CASSLTSGLAETQYF. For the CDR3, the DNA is TGTGCCAGCAGCTTAACTTCAGGGTTAGCCGAGACCCAGTACTTC.

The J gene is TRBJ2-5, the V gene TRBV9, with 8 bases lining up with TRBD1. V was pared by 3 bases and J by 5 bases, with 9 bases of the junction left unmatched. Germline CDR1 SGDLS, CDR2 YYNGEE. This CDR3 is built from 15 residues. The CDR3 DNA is TGTGCCAGCAGCGGTGAACAGGGGGTTGGGGAGACCCAGTACTTC. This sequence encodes CASSGEQGVGETQYF.

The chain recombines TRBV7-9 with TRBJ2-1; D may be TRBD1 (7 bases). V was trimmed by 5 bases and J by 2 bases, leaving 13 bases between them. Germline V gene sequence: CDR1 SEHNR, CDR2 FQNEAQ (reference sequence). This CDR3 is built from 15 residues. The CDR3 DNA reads TGTGCCAGCAGCCAACGGGGGACAGCCTACAATGAGCAGTTCTTC. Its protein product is CASSQRGTAYNEQFF.

The CDR3 loop is CASSPAGPLSTEAFF. Written as DNA, the CDR3 is TGCGCCAGCAGCCCCGCGGGCCCCCTGAGTACTGAAGCTTTCTTT. The chain carries TRBV5-1 and TRBJ1-1; no reliable D call. V gave up 4 bases and J gave up 5 bases, with 18 bases separating them. The CDR3 runs 15 residues. Germline values: CDR1 SGHRS, CDR2 YFSETQ.

CDR3 protein: CASRLQGPYGYTF. In nucleotides, the CDR3 is TGTGCCAGCAGACTACAGGGCCCGTATGGCTACACCTTC. The chain couples TRBV28 to TRBJ1-2; the D gene is possibly TRBD1 (6 bases). CDR3 length: 13 residues. Trimming took off 6 bases at V and 5 bases at J, with 13 bases between the two ends. Germline CDR1 is MDHEN and CDR2 is SYDVKM.

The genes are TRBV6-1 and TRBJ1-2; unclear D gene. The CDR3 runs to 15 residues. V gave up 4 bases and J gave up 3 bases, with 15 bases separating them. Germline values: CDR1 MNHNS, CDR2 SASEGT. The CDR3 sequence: CASSVSRVGDYGYTF. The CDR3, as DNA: TGTGCCAGCAGTGTATCGAGGGTCGGGGACTATGGCTACACCTTC.

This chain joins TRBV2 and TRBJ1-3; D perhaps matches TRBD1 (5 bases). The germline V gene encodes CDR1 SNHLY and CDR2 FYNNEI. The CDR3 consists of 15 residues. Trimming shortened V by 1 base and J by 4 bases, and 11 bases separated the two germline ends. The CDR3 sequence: CASSEVAGAGNTIYF. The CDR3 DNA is TGTGCCAGCAGTGAAGTAGCTGGGGCCGGAAACACCATATATTTT.

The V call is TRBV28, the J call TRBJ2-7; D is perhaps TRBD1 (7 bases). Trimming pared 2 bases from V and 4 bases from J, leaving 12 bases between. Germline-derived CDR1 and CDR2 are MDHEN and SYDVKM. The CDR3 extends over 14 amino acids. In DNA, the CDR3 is TGTGCCAGCAGTTTACTCTCAGGGGGGTACGAGCAGTACTTC. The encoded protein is CASSLLSGGYEQYF.

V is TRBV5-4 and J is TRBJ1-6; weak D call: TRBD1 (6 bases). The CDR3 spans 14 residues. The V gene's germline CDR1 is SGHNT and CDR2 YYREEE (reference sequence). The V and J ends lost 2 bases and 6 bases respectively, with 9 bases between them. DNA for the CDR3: TGTGCCAGCAGCTTTACAGGGTTTAATTCACCCCTCCACTTT. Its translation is CASSFTGFNSPLHF.

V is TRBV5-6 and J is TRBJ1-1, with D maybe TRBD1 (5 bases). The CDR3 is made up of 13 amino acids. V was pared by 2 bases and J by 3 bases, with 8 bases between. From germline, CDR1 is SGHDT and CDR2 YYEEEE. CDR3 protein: CASSFGHYTEAFF. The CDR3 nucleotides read TGTGCCAGCAGCTTTGGACACTACACTGAAGCTTTCTTT.

This CDR3 reads CASSQERQVGGDTIYF. The DNA for the CDR3 is TGCGCCAGCAGCCAAGAGAGGCAGGTTGGAGGGGACACCATATATTTT. This chain uses TRBV4-1 with TRBJ1-3, with D perhaps matching TRBD1 (5 bases). CDR1 and CDR2 from the germline V gene are MGHRA and YSYEKL. There are 16 residues in the CDR3. V was clipped by 0 bases and J by 8 bases, with 17 bases between them.

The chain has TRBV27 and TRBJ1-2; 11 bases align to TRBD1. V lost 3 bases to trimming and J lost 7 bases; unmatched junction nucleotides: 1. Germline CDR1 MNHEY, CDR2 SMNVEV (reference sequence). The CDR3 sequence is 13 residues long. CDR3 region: CASSFGTGGGYTF. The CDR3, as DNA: TGTGCCAGCAGTTTCGGGACAGGGGGTGGCTACACCTTC.

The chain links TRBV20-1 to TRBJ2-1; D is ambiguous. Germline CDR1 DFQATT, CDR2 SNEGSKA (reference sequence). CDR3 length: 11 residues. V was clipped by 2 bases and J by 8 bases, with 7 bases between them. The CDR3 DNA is TGCAGTGCTAGAAAGTCGGATGAGCAGTTCTTC. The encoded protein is CSARKSDEQFF.

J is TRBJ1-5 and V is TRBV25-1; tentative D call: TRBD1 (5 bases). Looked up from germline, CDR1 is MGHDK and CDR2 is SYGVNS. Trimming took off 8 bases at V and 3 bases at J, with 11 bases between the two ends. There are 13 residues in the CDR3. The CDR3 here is CASRQGHNQPQHF. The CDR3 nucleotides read TGTGCCAGCCGCCAGGGCCACAATCAGCCCCAGCATTTT.

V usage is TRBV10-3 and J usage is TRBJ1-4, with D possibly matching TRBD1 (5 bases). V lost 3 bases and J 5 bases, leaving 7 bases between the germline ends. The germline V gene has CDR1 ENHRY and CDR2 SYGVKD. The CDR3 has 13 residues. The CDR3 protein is CAISERGNEKLFF. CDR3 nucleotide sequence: TGTGCCATCAGTGAACGGGGGAATGAAAAACTGTTTTTT.

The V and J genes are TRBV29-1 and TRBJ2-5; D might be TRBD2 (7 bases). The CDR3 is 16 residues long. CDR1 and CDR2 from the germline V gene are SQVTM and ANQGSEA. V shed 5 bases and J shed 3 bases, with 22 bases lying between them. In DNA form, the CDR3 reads TGCAGCGTTTGGGGGGAGGGGCAGAGGGGGAAAGAGACCCAGTACTTC. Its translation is CSVWGEGQRGKETQYF. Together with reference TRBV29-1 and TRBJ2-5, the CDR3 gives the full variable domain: SAVISQKPSRDICQRGTSLTIQCQVDSQVTMMFWYRQQPGQSLTLIATANQGSEATYESGFVIDKFPISRPNLTFSTLTVSNMSPEDSSIYLCSVWGEGQRGKETQYFGPGTRLLVL.